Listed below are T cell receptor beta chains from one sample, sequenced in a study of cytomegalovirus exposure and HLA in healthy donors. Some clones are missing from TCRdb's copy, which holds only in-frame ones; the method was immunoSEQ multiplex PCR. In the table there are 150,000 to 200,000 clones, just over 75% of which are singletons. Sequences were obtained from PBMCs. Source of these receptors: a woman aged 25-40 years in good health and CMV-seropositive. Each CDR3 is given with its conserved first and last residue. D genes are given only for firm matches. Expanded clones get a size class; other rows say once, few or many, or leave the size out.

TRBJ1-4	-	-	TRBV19	TGTGCCAGCGCGGACAGTCGAGACGAAAAACTGTTTTTT	CASADSRDEKLFF
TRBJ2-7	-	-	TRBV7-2	TGTGCCAGCACCAGTGACGGGGGAATGGGCGAGCAGTACTTC	CASTSDGGMGEQYF
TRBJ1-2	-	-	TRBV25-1	TGTGCCAGCAGTCGTGGGGGGGGTGGCTACACCTTC	CASSRGGGGYTF
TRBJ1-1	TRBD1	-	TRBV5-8	TGTGCCAGCAGCTTGGCGGTTAGGGACAGGGCGGCTTTCTTT	CASSLAVRDRAAFF
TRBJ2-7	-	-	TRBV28	TGTGCCAGCAGTCGGAGCGCCCCAGGGGCCTACGAGCAGTACTTC	CASSRSAPGAYEQYF
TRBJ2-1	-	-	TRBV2	TGTGCCAGCAGGGACAGAGGCGGGGGCTCCTACAATGAGCAGTTCTTC	CASRDRGGGSYNEQFF
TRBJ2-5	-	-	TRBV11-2	TGTGCCAGCACCCCCTTTACGGGAAGCCCCCAAGAGACCCAGTACTTC	CASTPFTGSPQETQYF
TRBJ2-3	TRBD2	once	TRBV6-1	TGTGCCAGCAGTGAAGATCCTAGCGGGACGGGCACAGATACGCAGTATTTT	CASSEDPSGTGTDTQYF
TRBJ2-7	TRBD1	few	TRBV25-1	TGTGCCAGCAGTGAATTAGGGGGACAGGGGCGAAGCTACGAGCAGTACTTC	CASSELGGQGRSYEQYF
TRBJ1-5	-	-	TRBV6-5	TGTGCCAGCAATCGGCGCGGTAGCAATCAGCCCCAGCATTTT	CASNRRGSNQPQHF
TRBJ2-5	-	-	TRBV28	TGTGCCAGCAGTCGTAGAGACTCTCAAGAGACCCAGTACTTC	CASSRRDSQETQYF
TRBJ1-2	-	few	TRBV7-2	TGTGCCAGCAGCTTAAGGGCAGGGGAACTCCAGGGGGGCTACACCTTC	CASSLRAGELQGGYTF
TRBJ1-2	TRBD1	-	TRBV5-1	TGCGCCAGCAGCACCGGACAGGGGTTGGACTATGGCTACACCTTC	CASSTGQGLDYGYTF
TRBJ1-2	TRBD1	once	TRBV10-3	TGTGCCATCAGTGATAACAGGGGAAACGGCTACACCTTC	CAISDNRGNGYTF
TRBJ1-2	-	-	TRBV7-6	TGTGCCAGCAGCTTAATCGGGGAACTCGACTATGGCTACACCTTC	CASSLIGELDYGYTF
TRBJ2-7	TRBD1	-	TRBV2	TGTGCCAGCAGGGGACAGGGGGCCCACGAGCAGTACTTC	CASRGQGAHEQYF
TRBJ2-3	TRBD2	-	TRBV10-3	TGTGCCATCAGTGGGGCTAGCGGGGGAGCTAGCACAGATACGCAGTATTTT	CAISGASGGASTDTQYF
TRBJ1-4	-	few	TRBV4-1	TGCGCCAGCAGCCGTCTCTATCGGGGTACTAATGAAAAACTGTTTTTT	CASSRLYRGTNEKLFF
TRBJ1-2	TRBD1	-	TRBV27	TGTGCCAGCAGTTTCAGGGGGGCGCGAGGCTACACCTTC	CASSFRGARGYTF
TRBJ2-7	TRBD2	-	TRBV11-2	TGTGCCAGCAGCCCGATCGCGGGGGGCGTTCTAAGGGGGGGATACGAGCAGTACTTC	CASSPIAGGVLRGGYEQYF
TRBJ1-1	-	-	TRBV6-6	TGTGCCAGCAGCCGCAATGGGGAGAACACTGAGGCTTTCTTT	CASSRNGENTEAFF
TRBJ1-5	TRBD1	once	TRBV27	TGTGCCAGCAGTTGGACAGGGGGGAGCAATCAGCCCCAGCATTTT	CASSWTGGSNQPQHF
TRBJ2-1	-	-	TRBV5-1	TGCGCCAGCAGCTTGTCACGGGGGAGCGTGGGTGAGCAGTTCTTC	CASSLSRGSVGEQFF
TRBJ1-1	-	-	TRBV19	TGTGCCAGTAGTAAAAACAGGAAGAACACTGAAGCTTTCTTT	CASSKNRKNTEAFF
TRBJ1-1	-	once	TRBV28	TGTGCCAGCAGTGGAGTCCAGAAAGAAAACACTGAAGCTTTCTTT	CASSGVQKENTEAFF
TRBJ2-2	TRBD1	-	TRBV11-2	TGTGCCAGCAGCTGGGACAGGGTAACCGGGGAGCTGTTTTTT	CASSWDRVTGELFF
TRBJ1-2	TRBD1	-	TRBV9	TGTGCCAGCAGCCCTCGGGACAGGGGCCGTCTCGATGGCTACACCTTC	CASSPRDRGRLDGYTF
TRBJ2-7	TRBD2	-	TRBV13	TGTGCCAGCAGCACTGGACTAGCGGGGGCTTTTTACGAGCAGTACTTC	CASSTGLAGAFYEQYF
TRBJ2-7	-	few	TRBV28	TGTGCCAGCAGTTTACCTACCTTTTCGGGATGGCAGTACTTC	CASSLPTFSGWQYF
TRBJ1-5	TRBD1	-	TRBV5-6	TGTGCCAGCAGCTGCGGGGGACAGGGCTATCAGCCCCAGCATTTT	CASSCGGQGYQPQHF
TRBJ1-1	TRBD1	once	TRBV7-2	TGTGCCAGCAGCCCCCAGGGACAGGTGGGATTTGAAGCTTTCTTT	CASSPQGQVGFEAFF
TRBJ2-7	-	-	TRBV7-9	TGTGCCAGCAGCCCGGGAAACGAGCAGTACTTC	CASSPGNEQYF
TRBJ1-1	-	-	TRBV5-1	TGCGCCAGCAGCTTGGCCGGGGATTCGAACACTGAAGCTTTCTTT	CASSLAGDSNTEAFF
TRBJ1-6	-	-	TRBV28	TGTGCCAGCAGTTCCAGGGTTTCCTATAATTCACCCCTCCACTTT	CASSSRVSYNSPLHF
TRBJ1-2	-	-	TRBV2	TGTGCCAGCAGTGAAGTAGGGGAGGGGACCTATGGCTACACCTTC	CASSEVGEGTYGYTF
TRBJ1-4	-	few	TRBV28	TGTGCCAGCAGGCCCCCAGGGCAGGGAGGCGAAAAACTGTTTTTT	CASRPPGQGGEKLFF
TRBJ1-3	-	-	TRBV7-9	TGTGCCAGCGGTGCAGGGGTATCGGGAAACACCATATATTTT	CASGAGVSGNTIYF
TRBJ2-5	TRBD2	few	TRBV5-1	TGCGCCAGCAGCCCCGGTCGACTAGCGGGAGGTACTATGGGAGAGACCCAGTACTTC	CASSPGRLAGGTMGETQYF
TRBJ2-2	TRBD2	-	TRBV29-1	TGCAGCGCCTCGGTGAGCGGGGACACCGGGGAGCTGTTTTTT	CSASVSGDTGELFF
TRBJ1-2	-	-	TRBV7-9	TGTGTCAGCAGTTGGGACGTACAGGGTATGCATGGCTACACCTTC	CVSSWDVQGMHGYTF
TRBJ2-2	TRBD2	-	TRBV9	TGTGCCAGCAGCGTAGTGGGACTAGCGGTTTCTACCGGGGAGCTGTTTTTT	CASSVVGLAVSTGELFF
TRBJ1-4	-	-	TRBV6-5	TGTGCCAGCAGTTACGAGGTGGGCGGAGGCGGTGAAAAACTGTTTTTT	CASSYEVGGGGEKLFF
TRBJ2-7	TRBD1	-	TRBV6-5	TGTGCCAGCAGACCGCAGGGGGCAAATTCCTACGAGCAGTACTTC	CASRPQGANSYEQYF
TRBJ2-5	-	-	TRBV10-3	TGTGCCATCAGTGTTACCGTCGGTCTAGAGCAGTACTTC	CAISVTVGLEQYF
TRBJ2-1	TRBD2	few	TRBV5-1	TGCGCCAGCAGCGCCACTAGCGGGAGTGCACCCTACAATGAGCAGTTCTTC	CASSATSGSAPYNEQFF
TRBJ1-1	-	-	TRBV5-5	TGTGCCAGCAGCCCGACGAGGATCGACACTGAAGCTTTCTTT	CASSPTRIDTEAFF
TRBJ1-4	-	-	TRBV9	TGTGCCAGCAGCGTAGGCTCAGGGTCTGCTAATGAAAAACTGTTTTTT	CASSVGSGSANEKLFF
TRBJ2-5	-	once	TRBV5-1	TGCGCCAGCGGGTCGGCTACTAGAGCGGAGACCCAGTACTTC	CASGSATRAETQYF
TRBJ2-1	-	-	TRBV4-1	TGCGCCAGCAGCCTACGACACGATTCCTACAATGAGCAGTTCTTC	CASSLRHDSYNEQFF
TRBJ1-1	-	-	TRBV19	TGTGCCAGTAGTATAGATCCAGACAGTACCACTGAAGCTTTCTTT	CASSIDPDSTTEAFF
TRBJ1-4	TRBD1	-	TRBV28	TGTGCCAGCAGTTTTCAAGGGGGCGGCGTAGCTAATGAAAAACTGTTTTTT	CASSFQGGGVANEKLFF
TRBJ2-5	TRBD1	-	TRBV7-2	TGTGCCAGCAGCCCCGGACAGGTACAAGAGACCCAGTACTTC	CASSPGQVQETQYF
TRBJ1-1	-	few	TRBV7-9	TGTTCCAGCAGCTTCAGGGACACTGAAGCTTTCTTT	CSSSFRDTEAFF